This T cell receptor (beta chain) was found in a study of shared clonotypes between healthy human individuals. Points from the study as a whole: Rarefaction analysis demonstrated incomplete sorted-subset sequencing notwithstanding large depth. Sharing across a few donors was seen in 4% to 5.5% of naive CD4 clonotypes.

As concerns this clone: The antigen remains undetermined.

Method: immunoSEQ multiplex PCR; TCRdb's copy keeps in-frame clones and lacks some. Here the sample spans about 2 million clones, about 95% being singletons. CDR1 and CDR2 from the germline V gene are SGHNT and YYREEE (reference sequence). The CDR3 is made up of 13 amino acids. The V gene lost 1 base and the J gene lost 5 bases, with 9 bases spanning the gap. The naive CD8 subset, CD45RO-negative cells positively selected for CCR7, excluded terminally differentiated effector memory CD45RA+ cells. Healthy adults negative for HIV, lacking recent acute infections or vaccinations, served as donors. Sample: naive CD8+ T cells sorted from blood. The source is a man aged 18 to 35 in good health. The rearrangement joins TRBV5-4 to TRBJ2-5, with D unclear. The chain's CDR3 is CASSLPALETQYF. The CDR3 DNA follows: TGTGCCAGCAGCTTGCCTGCCCTGGAGACCCAGTACTTC.